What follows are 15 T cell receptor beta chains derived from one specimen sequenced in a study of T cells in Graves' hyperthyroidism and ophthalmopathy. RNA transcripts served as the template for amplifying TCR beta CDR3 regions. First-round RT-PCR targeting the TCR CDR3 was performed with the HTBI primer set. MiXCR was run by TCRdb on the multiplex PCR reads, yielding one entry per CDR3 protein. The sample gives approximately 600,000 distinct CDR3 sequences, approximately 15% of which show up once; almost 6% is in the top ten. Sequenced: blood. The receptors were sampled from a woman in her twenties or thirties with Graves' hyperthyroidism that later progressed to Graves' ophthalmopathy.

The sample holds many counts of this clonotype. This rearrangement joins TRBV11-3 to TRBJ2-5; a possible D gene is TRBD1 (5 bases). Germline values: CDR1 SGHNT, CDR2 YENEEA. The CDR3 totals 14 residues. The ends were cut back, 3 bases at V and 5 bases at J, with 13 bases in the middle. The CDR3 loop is CASSFAVAGETQYF. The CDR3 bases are TGTGCCAGCAGCTTCGCCGTAGCAGGGGAGACCCAGTACTTC. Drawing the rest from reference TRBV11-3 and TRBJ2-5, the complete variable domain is EAGVVQSPRYKIIEKKQPVAFWCNPISGHNTLYWYLQNLGQGPELLIRYENEEAVDDSQLPKDRFSAERLKGVDSTLKIQPAELGDSAVYLCASSFAVAGETQYFGPGTRLLVL.

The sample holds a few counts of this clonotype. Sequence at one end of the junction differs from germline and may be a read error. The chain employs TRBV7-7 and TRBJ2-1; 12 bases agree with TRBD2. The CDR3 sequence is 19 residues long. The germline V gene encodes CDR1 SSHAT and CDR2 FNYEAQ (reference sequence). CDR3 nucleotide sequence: TGTGCTAGCAGCCTAGGGTCGAGACTAGCGGGAGATGGTCTTAATGAGCAGTTCTTC. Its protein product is CASSLGSRLAGDGLNEQFF.

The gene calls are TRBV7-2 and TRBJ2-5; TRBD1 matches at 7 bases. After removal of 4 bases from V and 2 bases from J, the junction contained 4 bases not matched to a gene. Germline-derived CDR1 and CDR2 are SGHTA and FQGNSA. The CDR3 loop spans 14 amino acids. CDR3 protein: CASSSRQGQETQYF. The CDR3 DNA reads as TGTGCCAGCAGCTCCAGACAGGGACAAGAGACCCAGTACTTC.

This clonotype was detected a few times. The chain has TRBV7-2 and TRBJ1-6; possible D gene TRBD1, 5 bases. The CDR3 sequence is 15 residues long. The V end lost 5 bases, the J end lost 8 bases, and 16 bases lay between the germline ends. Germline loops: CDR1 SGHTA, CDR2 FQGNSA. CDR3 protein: CASSPPGGVDSPLHF. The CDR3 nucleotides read TGTGCCAGCAGCCCTCCGGGGGGTGTTGATTCACCCCTCCACTTT.

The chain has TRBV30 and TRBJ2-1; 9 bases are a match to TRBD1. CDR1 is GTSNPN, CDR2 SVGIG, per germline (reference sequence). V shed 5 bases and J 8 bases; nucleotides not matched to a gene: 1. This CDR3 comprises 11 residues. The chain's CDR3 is CAWGQGHEQFF. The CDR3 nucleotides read TGTGCCTGGGGACAGGGGCATGAGCAGTTCTTC.

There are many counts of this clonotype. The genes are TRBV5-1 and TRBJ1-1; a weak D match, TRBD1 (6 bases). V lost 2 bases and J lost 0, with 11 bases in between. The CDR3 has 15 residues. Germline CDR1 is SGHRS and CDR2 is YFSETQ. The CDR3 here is CASSFSGELNTEAFF. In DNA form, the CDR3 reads TGCGCCAGCAGCTTTTCAGGGGAACTGAACACTGAAGCTTTCTTT.

The CDR3 DNA reads TGTGCCAGTAGTATACTTAAGGGGGTCTCCTACAATGAGCAGTTCTTC. It translates to CASSILKGVSYNEQFF. V gene TRBV19 combines with J gene TRBJ2-1, with a tentative D call TRBD1 (6 bases). The CDR3 sequence is 16 residues long. The V end was cut by 2 bases, the J end by 0 bases, with 11 bases between. Germline lookup yields CDR1 LNHDA and CDR2 SQIVND (reference sequence).

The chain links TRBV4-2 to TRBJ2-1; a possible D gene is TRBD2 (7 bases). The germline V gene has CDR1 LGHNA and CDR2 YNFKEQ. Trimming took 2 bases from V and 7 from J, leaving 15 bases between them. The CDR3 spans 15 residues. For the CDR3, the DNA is TGTGCCAGCAGCCAAAACCAGGGGAGGGTGAATGAGCAGTTCTTC. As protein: CASSQNQGRVNEQFF.

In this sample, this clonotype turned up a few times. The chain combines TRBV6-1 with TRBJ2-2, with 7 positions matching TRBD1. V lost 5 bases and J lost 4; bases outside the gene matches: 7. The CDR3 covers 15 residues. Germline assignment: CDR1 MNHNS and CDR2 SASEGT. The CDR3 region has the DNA TGTGCCAGCAGTCCCCGACAGGGTGGCACCGGGGAGCTGTTTTTT. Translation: CASSPRQGGTGELFF.

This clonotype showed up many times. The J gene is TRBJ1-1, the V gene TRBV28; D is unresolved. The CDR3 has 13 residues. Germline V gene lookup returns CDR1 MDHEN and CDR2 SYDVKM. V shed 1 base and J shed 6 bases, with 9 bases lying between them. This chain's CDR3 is CASSLFPRAEAFF. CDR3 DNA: TGTGCCAGCAGTTTATTCCCCCGCGCTGAAGCTTTCTTT.

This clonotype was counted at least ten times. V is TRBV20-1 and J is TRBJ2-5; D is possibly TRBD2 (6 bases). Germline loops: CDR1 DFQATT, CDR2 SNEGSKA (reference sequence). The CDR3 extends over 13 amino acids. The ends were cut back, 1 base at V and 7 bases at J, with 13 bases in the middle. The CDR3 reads CSARGTTSGTQYF. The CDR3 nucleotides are TGCAGTGCTAGAGGGACTACGTCAGGGACCCAGTACTTC.

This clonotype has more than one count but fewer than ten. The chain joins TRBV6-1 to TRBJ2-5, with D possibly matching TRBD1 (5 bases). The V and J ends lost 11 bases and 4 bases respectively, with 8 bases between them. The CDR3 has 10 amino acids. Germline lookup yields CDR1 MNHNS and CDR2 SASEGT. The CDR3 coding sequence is TGTGCCCCTCAGGGAGAGACCCAGTACTTC. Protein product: CAPQGETQYF.

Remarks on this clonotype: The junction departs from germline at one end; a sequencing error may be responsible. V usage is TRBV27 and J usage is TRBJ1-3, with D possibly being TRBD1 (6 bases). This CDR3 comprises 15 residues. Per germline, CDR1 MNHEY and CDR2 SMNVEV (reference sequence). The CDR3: CASSLAGVGGNTIYF. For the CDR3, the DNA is TGTGCCAGCAGTCTAGCAGGGGTTGGTGGAAACACTATATATTTT.

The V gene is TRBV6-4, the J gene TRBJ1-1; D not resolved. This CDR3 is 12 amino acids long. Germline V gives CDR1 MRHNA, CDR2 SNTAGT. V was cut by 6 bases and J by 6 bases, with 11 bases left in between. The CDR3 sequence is CASRVRESEAFF. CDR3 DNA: TGTGCCAGCAGAGTTAGGGAATCTGAAGCTTTCTTT.

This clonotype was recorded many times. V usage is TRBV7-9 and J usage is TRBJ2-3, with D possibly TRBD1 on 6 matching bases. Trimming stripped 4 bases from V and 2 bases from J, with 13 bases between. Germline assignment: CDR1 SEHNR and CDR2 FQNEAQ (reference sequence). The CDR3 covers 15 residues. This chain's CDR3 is CASSYRSGDTDTQYF. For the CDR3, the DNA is TGTGCCAGCAGCTACCGGTCAGGGGACACAGATACGCAGTATTTT.